Listed below are T cell receptor beta chains from one sample, sequenced in a study of Ad26.COV2.S vaccination and SARS-CoV-2 variants. Only in-frame clones appear in the TCRdb table, and some are missing; sequencing was by immunoSEQ multiplex PCR. The table includes around 450,000 clones, 89% detected once. This specimen was peripheral blood, taken in a trial of Ad26.COV2.S vaccine versus placebo. The receptors derive from a person aged 18 to 59 who received the Ad26.COV2.S COVID-19 vaccine or a placebo. Both conserved end residues are part of each CDR3. The D gene is left open where the match is weak. Clone size appears in some rows only: once, few, many, or a class for an expanded clone.

D gene	V gene	J gene	clone size	CDR3 protein	CDR3 DNA
TRBD2	TRBV2	TRBJ2-5	NA	CASSGRGSGGRQETQYF	TGTGCCAGCTCGGGTCGCGGGAGCGGGGGGCGACAAGAGACCCAGTACTTC
NA	TRBV14	TRBJ2-1	NA	CASSQVREQFF	TGTGCCAGCAGCCAAGTAAGGGAGCAGTTCTTC
TRBD1	TRBV7-2	TRBJ1-4	once	CASSRGQGRGKLFF	TGTGCCAGCAGCCGGGGACAGGGGAGAGGAAAACTGTTTTTT
TRBD1	TRBV11-3	TRBJ1-2	NA	CASSPDRGNYGYTF	TGTGCCAGCAGCCCCGACAGGGGTAACTATGGCTACACCTTC
NA	TRBV11-2	TRBJ1-2	NA	CASSFGEAYGYTF	TGTGCCAGCAGCTTTGGGGAGGCCTATGGCTACACCTTC
NA	TRBV5-4	TRBJ1-1	NA	CASRPPGTRNTEAFF	TGTGCCAGCAGACCCCCCGGGACGAGGAACACTGAAGCTTTCTTT
NA	TRBV19	TRBJ2-3	once	CASNQGITDTQYF	TGTGCCAGTAACCAGGGGATCACAGATACGCAGTATTTT
TRBD2	TRBV7-3	TRBJ2-2	once	CASSLFGQGLAGRAGELFF	TGTGCCAGCAGCTTATTTGGACAAGGACTAGCGGGACGGGCCGGGGAGCTGTTTTTT
TRBD2	TRBV18	TRBJ2-2	NA	CASSKTSVNTGELFF	TGTGCCAGCTCAAAGACTAGCGTTAACACCGGGGAGCTGTTTTTT
NA	TRBV7-2	TRBJ1-5	NA	CASSQTGPGQPQHF	TGTGCCAGCAGCCAAACAGGGCCGGGGCAGCCCCAGCATTTT
TRBD1	TRBV19	TRBJ1-5	NA	CASRPDRGSNQPQHF	TGTGCCAGTAGACCGGACAGGGGTAGCAATCAGCCCCAGCATTTT
TRBD1	TRBV5-1	TRBJ1-2	NA	CASSDGQGARYGYTF	TGCGCCAGCAGCGACGGACAGGGGGCGAGGTATGGCTACACCTTC
TRBD2	TRBV5-4	TRBJ2-1	NA	CASSSRGRGKDEQFF	TGTGCCAGCAGCTCCCGCGGGAGAGGAAAGGATGAGCAGTTCTTC
NA	TRBV7-2	TRBJ2-5	NA	CASSLFMGGEETQYF	TGTGCCAGCAGCTTATTCATGGGGGGAGAAGAGACCCAGTACTTC
NA	TRBV7-2	TRBJ2-6	once	CASSLVLSGANVLTF	TGTGCCAGCAGCTTGGTTCTCTCTGGGGCCAACGTCCTGACTTTC
TRBD2	TRBV11-2	TRBJ2-3	NA	CASSLQLAGRNTQYF	TGTGCCAGCAGCTTACAACTAGCGGGAAGGAATACGCAGTATTTT
NA	TRBV4-2	TRBJ1-4	NA	CASSQDRQPNEKLFF	TGTGCCAGCAGCCAAGATCGACAGCCAAATGAAAAACTGTTTTTT
TRBD2	TRBV7-2	TRBJ2-1	NA	CASSRWGGSDEQFF	TGTGCCAGCAGCCGTTGGGGGGGGTCCGATGAGCAGTTCTTC
TRBD2	TRBV4-2	TRBJ2-1	NA	CASSLRILAGYNEQFF	TGTGCCAGCAGCTTAAGGATCCTAGCGGGGTACAATGAGCAGTTCTTC
TRBD1	TRBV19	TRBJ1-6	NA	CASSPQGYYNSPLHF	TGTGCCAGTAGTCCACAGGGGTATTACAATTCACCCCTCCACTTT
TRBD1	TRBV2	TRBJ1-4	once	CASSGWAGGNEKLFF	TGTGCCAGCAGCGGGTGGGCAGGGGGTAATGAAAAACTGTTTTTT
NA	TRBV13	TRBJ1-2	NA	CASSAMTANYGYTF	TGTGCCAGCAGCGCAATGACGGCTAACTATGGCTACACCTTC
TRBD2	TRBV4-1	TRBJ2-1	NA	CASSQEGLAGIEQFF	TGCGCCAGCAGCCAAGAGGGACTAGCGGGAATTGAGCAGTTCTTC
NA	TRBV7-9	TRBJ2-7	few	CASKKSSGSYEQYF	TGTGCCAGCAAAAAGTCTTCTGGGAGCTACGAGCAGTACTTC
NA	TRBV5-4	TRBJ1-3	NA	CASSSQGLPEGTIYF	TGTGCCAGCAGCTCCCAGGGACTTCCTGAAGGCACCATATATTTT
NA	TRBV5-1	TRBJ2-2	NA	CASSLYRDVTGELFF	TGCGCCAGCAGCTTGTACAGGGATGTTACCGGGGAGCTGTTTTTT
NA	TRBV29-1	TRBJ1-6	NA	CSVGELNNSPLHF	TGCAGCGTTGGAGAGCTCAATAATTCACCCCTCCACTTT
TRBD1	TRBV29-1	TRBJ2-5	NA	CSARRDSQETQYF	TGCAGCGCCCGCCGGGACAGCCAAGAGACCCAGTACTTC
NA	TRBV28	TRBJ1-5	once	CASSLGWGAYQPQHF	TGTGCCAGCAGTTTAGGTTGGGGGGCCTATCAGCCCCAGCATTTT
NA	TRBV7-9	TRBJ1-3	NA	CASEGDTIYF	TGTGCCAGCGAGGGGGACACCATATATTTT
TRBD1	TRBV6-6	TRBJ1-2	NA	CASSSPTDRGGYTF	TGTGCCAGCAGTTCCCCGACTGACAGGGGCGGCTACACCTTC
NA	TRBV27	TRBJ1-5	few	CASSLSKTADSNQPQHF	TGTGCCAGCAGTTTATCCAAAACAGCTGATAGCAATCAGCCCCAGCATTTT
TRBD1	TRBV6-1	TRBJ1-5	NA	CASSEANRGQPQHF	TGTGCCAGCAGTGAAGCTAACAGGGGTCAGCCCCAGCATTTT
NA	TRBV19	TRBJ1-2	NA	CASRRRDLNYGYTF	TGTGCCAGCCGTCGGAGGGATTTGAACTATGGCTACACCTTC
NA	TRBV5-8	TRBJ1-5	few	CASSLWGPNSNQPQHF	TGTGCCAGCAGCTTGTGGGGGCCCAATAGCAATCAGCCCCAGCATTTT
TRBD2	TRBV4-3	TRBJ2-1	NA	CASSQYPSGRNNEQFF	TGCGCCAGCAGCCAGTATCCGAGCGGGAGAAACAATGAGCAGTTCTTC
NA	TRBV7-6	TRBJ2-4	once	CASSLGPDLGMNIQYF	TGTGCCAGCAGCTTAGGGCCAGACCTTGGGATGAACATTCAGTACTTC
NA	TRBV18	TRBJ1-2	NA	CASSPGNGRDGYTF	TGTGCCAGCTCACCAGGGAACGGGCGGGATGGCTACACCTTC
TRBD2	TRBV28	TRBJ2-1	NA	CASTASGASSYNEQFF	TGTGCCAGCACCGCTAGCGGGGCGAGCTCCTACAATGAGCAGTTCTTC
NA	TRBV19	TRBJ2-1	NA	CASTTGYNEQFF	TGTGCCAGTACCACCGGTTACAATGAGCAGTTCTTC
TRBD1	TRBV19	TRBJ1-4	NA	CASSGQGNEKLFF	TGTGCCAGTAGTGGACAGGGTAATGAAAAACTGTTTTTT
TRBD1	TRBV6-5	TRBJ2-7	NA	CASTHWGQGSYEQYF	TGTGCCAGCACCCACTGGGGACAGGGGTCCTACGAGCAGTACTTC
NA	TRBV9	TRBJ2-3	once	CASSVGRTTSTDTQYF	TGTGCCAGCAGCGTAGGGCGGACTACTAGCACAGATACGCAGTATTTT
TRBD1	TRBV7-3	TRBJ2-1	NA	CASSLDRVSNEQFF	TGTGCCAGCAGCCTGGACAGGGTTTCCAATGAGCAGTTCTTC
NA	TRBV28	TRBJ1-5	NA	CASSRRGEGRQPQHF	TGTGCCAGCAGCCGCAGGGGCGAGGGGCGTCAGCCCCAGCATTTT
TRBD2	TRBV3-1/TRBV3-2	TRBJ2-2	once	CASSQDLWREGNTGELFF	TGTGCCAGCAGCCAAGATCTTTGGCGGGAGGGGAACACCGGGGAGCTGTTTTTT
TRBD1	TRBV18	TRBJ2-4	NA	CASSRGLGQDAAKNIQYF	TGTGCCAGCTCACGGGGACTGGGACAGGATGCAGCCAAAAACATTCAGTACTTC
NA	TRBV20-1	TRBJ1-2	NA	CSASTISVDGYTF	TGCAGTGCTAGTACCATTTCGGTGGATGGCTACACCTTC
NA	TRBV7-2	TRBJ1-1	once	CASSLGTPTEAFF	TGTGCCAGCAGTCTCGGGACCCCCACTGAAGCTTTCTTT
NA	TRBV6-2/TRBV6-3	TRBJ2-1	NA	CASSYSPPTGIFNEQFF	TGTGCCAGCAGTTACTCCCCTCCAACGGGTATCTTCAATGAGCAGTTCTTC
NA	TRBV25-1	TRBJ1-1	NA	CASSHPGTALIAFF	TGTGCCAGCAGTCACCCCGGGACGGCCTTGATAGCTTTCTTT
TRBD1	TRBV29-1	TRBJ2-7	NA	CSVAASGTGGEQYF	TGCAGCGTAGCAGCTTCCGGGACAGGGGGCGAGCAGTACTTC
NA	TRBV4-3	TRBJ1-2	once	CASSQDGRVGWGYNYGYTF	TGCGCCAGCAGCCAAGATGGTCGTGTAGGATGGGGATACAACTATGGCTACACCTTC